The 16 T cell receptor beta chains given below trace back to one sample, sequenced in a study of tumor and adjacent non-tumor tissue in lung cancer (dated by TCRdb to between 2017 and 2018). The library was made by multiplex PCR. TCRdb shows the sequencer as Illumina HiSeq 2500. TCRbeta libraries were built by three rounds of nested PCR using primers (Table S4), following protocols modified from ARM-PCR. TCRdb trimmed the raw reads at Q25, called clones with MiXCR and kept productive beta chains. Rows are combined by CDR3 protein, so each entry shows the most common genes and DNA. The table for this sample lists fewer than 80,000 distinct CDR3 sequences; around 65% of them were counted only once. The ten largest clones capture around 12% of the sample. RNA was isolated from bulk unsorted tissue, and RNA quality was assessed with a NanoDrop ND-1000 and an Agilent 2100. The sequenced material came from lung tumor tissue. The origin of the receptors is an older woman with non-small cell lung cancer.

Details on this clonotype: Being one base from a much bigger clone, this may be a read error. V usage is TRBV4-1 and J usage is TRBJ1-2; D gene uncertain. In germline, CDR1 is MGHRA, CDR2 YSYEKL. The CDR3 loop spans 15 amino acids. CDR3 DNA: TGCGCCAGCTGCCAACCGAGACGGATGAGCTATGGCTACACCTTC. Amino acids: CASCQPRRMSYGYTF.

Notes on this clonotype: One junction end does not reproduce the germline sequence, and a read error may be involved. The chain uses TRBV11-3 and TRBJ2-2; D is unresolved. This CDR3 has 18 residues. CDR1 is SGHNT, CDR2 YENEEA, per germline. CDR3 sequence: CTSSLRGYGRANTGELFF. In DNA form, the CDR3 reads TGTACCAGCAGCTTAAGAGGTTACGGACGGGCGAACACCGGGGAGCTGTTTTTT.

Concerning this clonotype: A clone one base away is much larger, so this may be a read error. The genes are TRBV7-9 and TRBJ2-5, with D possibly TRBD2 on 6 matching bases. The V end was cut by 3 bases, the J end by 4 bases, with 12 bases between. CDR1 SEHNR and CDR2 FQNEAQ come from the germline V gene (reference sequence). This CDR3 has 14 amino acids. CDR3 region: CASSFPGVAETQYF. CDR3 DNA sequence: TGTGCCAGCAGCTTTCCGGGGGTAGCAGAGACCCAGTACTTC.

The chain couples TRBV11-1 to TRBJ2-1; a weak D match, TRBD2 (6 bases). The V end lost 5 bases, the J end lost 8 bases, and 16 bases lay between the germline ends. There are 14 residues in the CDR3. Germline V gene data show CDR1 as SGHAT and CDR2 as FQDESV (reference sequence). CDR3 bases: TGTGCCAGCAGCCCGCGGGAAGGCCGTCATGAGCAGTTCTTC. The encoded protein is CASSPREGRHEQFF.

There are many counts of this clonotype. The CDR3 DNA reads as TGTGCCAGCGGACCGACCTGGACAGGTTTAGATACGCAGTATTTT. It specifies CASGPTWTGLDTQYF. The chain couples TRBV6-5 to TRBJ2-3; 7 bases fit TRBD1. The V gene's germline CDR1 is MNHEY and CDR2 SVGAGI. The CDR3 spans 15 residues. The V gene end was trimmed by 8 bases and the J gene end by 5 bases; junction bases not matched to a gene: 13.

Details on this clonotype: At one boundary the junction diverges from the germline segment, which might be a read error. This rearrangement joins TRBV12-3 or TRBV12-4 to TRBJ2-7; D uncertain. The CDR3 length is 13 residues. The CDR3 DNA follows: TGCGCCACCAGTCAGCGACACGACTACGAGCAGTACTTC. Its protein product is CATSQRHDYEQYF.

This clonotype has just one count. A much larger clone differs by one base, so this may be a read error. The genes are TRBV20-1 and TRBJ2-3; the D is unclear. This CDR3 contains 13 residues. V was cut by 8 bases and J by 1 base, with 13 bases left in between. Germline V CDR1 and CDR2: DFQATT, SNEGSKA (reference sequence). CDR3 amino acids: CSPYTPGTDTQYF. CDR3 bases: TGCAGTCCTTATACCCCAGGCACAGATACGCAGTATTTT.

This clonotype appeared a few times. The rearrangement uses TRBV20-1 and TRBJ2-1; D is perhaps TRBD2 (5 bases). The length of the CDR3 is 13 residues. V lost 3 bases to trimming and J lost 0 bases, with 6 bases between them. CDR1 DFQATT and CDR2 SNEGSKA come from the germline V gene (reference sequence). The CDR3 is CSASGNSYNEQFF. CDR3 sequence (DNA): TGCAGTGCTAGCGGGAACTCCTACAATGAGCAGTTCTTC.

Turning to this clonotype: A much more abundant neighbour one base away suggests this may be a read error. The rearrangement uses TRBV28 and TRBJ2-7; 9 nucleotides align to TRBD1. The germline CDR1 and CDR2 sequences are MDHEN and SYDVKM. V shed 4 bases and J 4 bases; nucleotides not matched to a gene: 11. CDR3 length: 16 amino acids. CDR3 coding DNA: TGTGCCAGCAGTTCCAGTGGACAGGGGATTTCTTACGAGCAGTACTTC. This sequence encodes CASSSSGQGISYEQYF. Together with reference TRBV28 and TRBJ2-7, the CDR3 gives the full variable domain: DVKVTQSSRYLVKRTGEKVFLECVQDMDHENMFWYRQDPGLGLRLIYFSYDVKMKEKGDIPEGYSVSREKKERFSLILESASTNQTSMYLCASSSSGQGISYEQYFGPGTRLTVT.

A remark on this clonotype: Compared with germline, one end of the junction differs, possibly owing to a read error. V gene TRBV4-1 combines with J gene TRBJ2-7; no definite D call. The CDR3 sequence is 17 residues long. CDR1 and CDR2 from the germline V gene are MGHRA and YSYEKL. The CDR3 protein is CASSQDIITFYAYEQYF. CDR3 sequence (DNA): TGCGCCAGCAGCCAAGATATCATTACTTTTTACGCCTACGAGCAGTACTTT.

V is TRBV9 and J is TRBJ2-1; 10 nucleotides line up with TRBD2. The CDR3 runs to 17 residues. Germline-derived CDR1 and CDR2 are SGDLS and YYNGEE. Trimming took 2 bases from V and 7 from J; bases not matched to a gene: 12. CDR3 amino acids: CASSVAGLAGEWNEQFF. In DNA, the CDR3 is TGTGCCAGCAGCGTTGCTGGGCTAGCGGGGGAGTGGAATGAGCAGTTCTTC.

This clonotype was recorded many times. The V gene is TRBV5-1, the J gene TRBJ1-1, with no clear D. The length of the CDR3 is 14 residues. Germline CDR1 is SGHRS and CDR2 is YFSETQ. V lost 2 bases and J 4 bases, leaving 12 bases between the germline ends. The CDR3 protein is CASSFFRDGTEAFF. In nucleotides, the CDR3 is TGCGCCAGCAGCTTTTTTAGGGATGGCACTGAAGCTTTCTTT.

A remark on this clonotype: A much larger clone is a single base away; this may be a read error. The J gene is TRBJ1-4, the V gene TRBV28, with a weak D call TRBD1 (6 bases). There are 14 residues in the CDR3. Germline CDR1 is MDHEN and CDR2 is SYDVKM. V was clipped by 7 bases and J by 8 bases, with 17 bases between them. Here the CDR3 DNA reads TGTGCCAGCAACCGAAGGGGGGTTCCCGAAAAACTGTTTTTT. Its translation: CASNRRGVPEKLFF.

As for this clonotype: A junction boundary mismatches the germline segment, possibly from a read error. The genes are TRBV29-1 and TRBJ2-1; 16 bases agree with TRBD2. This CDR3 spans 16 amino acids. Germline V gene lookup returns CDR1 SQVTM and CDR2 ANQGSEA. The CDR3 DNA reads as TGCAACGTTGATATAACGGGACTAGCGGGAGGGCGCGAGCAGTCCTTC. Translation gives CNVDITGLAGGREQSF.

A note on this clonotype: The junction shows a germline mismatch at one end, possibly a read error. Written as DNA, the CDR3 is TGTGCCAGCATTCGCGGGAGCATAGCGAACACCGGGGGGCTGTTTTTT. Translating it yields CASIRGSIANTGGLFF. This chain uses TRBV28 with TRBJ2-2; 7 bases align to TRBD2. There are 16 residues in the CDR3. Germline V gives CDR1 MDHEN, CDR2 SYDVKM.

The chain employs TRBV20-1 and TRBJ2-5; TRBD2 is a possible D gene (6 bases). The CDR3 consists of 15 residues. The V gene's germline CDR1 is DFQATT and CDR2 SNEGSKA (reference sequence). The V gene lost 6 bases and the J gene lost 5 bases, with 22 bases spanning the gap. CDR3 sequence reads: CSAMPAMAGSETQYF. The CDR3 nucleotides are TGCAGTGCCATGCCGGCCATGGCGGGAAGTGAGACCCAGTACTTC.